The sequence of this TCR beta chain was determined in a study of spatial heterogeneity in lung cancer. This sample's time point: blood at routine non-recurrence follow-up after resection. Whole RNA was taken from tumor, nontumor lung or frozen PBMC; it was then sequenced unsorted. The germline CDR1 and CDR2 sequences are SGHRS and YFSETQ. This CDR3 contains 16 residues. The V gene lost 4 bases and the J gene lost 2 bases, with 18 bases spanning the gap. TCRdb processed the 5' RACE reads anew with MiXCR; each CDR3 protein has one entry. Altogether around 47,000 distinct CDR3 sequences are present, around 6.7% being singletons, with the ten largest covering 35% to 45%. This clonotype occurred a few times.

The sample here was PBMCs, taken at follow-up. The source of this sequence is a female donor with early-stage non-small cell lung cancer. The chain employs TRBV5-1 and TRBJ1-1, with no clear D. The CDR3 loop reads CASSPDPKGLNTEAFF. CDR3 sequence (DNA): TGCGCCAGCAGCCCCGACCCCAAAGGGCTCAACACTGAAGCTTTCTTT.